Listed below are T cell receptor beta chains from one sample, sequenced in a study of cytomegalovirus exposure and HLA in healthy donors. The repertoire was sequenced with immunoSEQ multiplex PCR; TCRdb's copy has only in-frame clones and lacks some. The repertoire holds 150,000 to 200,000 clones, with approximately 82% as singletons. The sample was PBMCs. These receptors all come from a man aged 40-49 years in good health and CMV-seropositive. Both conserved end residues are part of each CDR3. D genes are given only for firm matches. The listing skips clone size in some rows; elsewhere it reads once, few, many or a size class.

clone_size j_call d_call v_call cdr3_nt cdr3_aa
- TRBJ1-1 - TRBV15 TGTGCCACCAGCAGAGATCGGGTCCACCGCGAAGCTTTCTTT CATSRDRVHREAFF
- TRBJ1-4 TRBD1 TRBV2 TGTGCCACCGTTCGACCGGGACAGGGTAATGAAAAACTGTTTTTT CATVRPGQGNEKLFF
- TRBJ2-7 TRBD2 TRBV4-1 TGCGCCAGCAGCCGCCTCGGACGGGGGGACTACGAGCAGTACTTC CASSRLGRGDYEQYF
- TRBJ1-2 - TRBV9 TGTGCCAGCAGCGTAGAGGGGTCAGGGGCCTATGGCTACACCTTC CASSVEGSGAYGYTF
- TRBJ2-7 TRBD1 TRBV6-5 TGTGCCAGCAGTTTTACAGGGGGCGGTTTGTACGAGCAGTACTTC CASSFTGGGLYEQYF
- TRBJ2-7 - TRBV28 TGTGCCAGCAGTGGGACCACAGGGTACGAGCAGTACTTC CASSGTTGYEQYF
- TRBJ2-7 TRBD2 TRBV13 TGTGCCAGCAGCCCCGGGACTAGCGGGGGCCACGAGCAGTACTTC CASSPGTSGGHEQYF
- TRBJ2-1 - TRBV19 TGTGCCAGTAGTATAAGGATGAGCGATGAGCAGTTCTTC CASSIRMSDEQFF
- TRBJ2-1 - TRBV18 TGTGCCAGCTCACGTCGAACAACCTACAATGAGCAGTTCTTC CASSRRTTYNEQFF
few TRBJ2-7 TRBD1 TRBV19 TGTGCCAGTTCCCCCGGGACAGGGCCCGCCTACGAGCAGTACTTC CASSPGTGPAYEQYF
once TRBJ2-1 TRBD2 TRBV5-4 TGTGCCAGCAGCTTGCGGGAGCGGGAGGGATTTGAGCAGTTCTTC CASSLREREGFEQFF
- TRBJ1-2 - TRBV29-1 TGCAGCGTCCCCCGAGGTTCCGCTAACTATGGCTACACCTTC CSVPRGSANYGYTF
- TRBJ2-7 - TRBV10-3 TGTGCCATCAGTGAGTCGTTGGGCGCCTACGAGCAGTACTTC CAISESLGAYEQYF
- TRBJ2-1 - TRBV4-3 TGCGCCAGCACCCTAGGCGGAGGGAATGAGCAGTTCTTC CASTLGGGNEQFF
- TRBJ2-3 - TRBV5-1 TGCGCCAGCAGCTTGATCGGTCCGGGGAGTGAAGCAGATACGCAGTATTTT CASSLIGPGSEADTQYF
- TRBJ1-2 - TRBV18 TGTGCCAGCTCACCACCGGGCCCTTATGGCTACACCTTC CASSPPGPYGYTF
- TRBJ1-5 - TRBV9 TGTGCCAGCAGCGAGTCGGGATGGCAGCCCCAGCATTTT CASSESGWQPQHF